Below, 10 T cell receptor beta chains from the same sample are listed, as sequenced in a study of early T cells in non-severe SARS-CoV-2 infection. One entry per CDR3 protein results from TCRdb running MiXCR on the 5' RACE reads. The table lists roughly 86,000 distinct CDR3 sequences, around 6% of them singletons. Material: whole blood. The receptors originated from an adult who was a healthcare worker with PCR-confirmed SARS-CoV-2 infection or an uninfected control (not recorded which).

For this clonotype: The CDR3 ends on some other residue instead of the conserved phenylalanine or tryptophan, so this is likely a read error. The chain couples TRBV11-1 to TRBJ2-7, with 7 positions matching TRBD1. With V trimmed by 4 bases and J by 3 bases, 3 bases remained unmatched. Germline V gene data show CDR1 as SGHAT and CDR2 as FQDESV (reference sequence). CDR3 length: 13 amino acids. Here the CDR3 reads CASSYRQGYEQYS. The CDR3 bases are TGTGCCAGCAGCTACCGACAGGGCTACGAGCAGTACTCC.

The chain combines TRBV7-8 with TRBJ1-1; no firm D call. CDR1 SGHVS and CDR2 FQNEAQ come from the germline V gene. CDR3 size: 13 residues. Trimming pared 5 bases from V and 5 bases from J, leaving 12 bases between. In DNA form, the CDR3 reads TGTGCCAGCAGCCCCCCGTGGGTAACTGAAGCTTTCTTT. It yields the protein CASSPPWVTEAFF.

With regard to this clonotype: A clone one base away is much larger, so this may be a read error. The chain is built from TRBV14 and TRBJ2-7, with a tentative D call TRBD1 (5 bases). Trimming left V 0 bases short and J 6 bases short, with 15 bases between. The CDR3 spans 15 residues. Germline CDR1 SGHDN, CDR2 FVKESK. The DNA of the CDR3 is TGTGCCAGCAGCCAAGAACGCCCAGGGTTGGGCGAGCAGTACTTC. It specifies CASSQERPGLGEQYF.

The chain joins TRBV7-2 to TRBJ1-5; tentatively, D is TRBD1 (6 bases). V was clipped by 5 bases and J by 7 bases, with 18 bases between them. The CDR3 consists of 15 residues. In germline, CDR1 is SGHTA, CDR2 FQGNSA. The CDR3 here is CASSITGTIDQPQHF. For the CDR3, the DNA is TGTGCCAGCAGCATTACAGGGACGATCGACCAGCCCCAGCATTTT.

The gene calls are TRBV19 and TRBJ1-4, with D possibly matching TRBD1 (6 bases). With 7 bases removed from V and 5 bases from J, the gap between germline ends came to 17 bases. Germline V gene lookup returns CDR1 LNHDA and CDR2 SQIVND (reference sequence). The CDR3 extends over 15 amino acids. CDR3 bases: TGTGCCAGTACCAGACCCGACAGGCTAAATGAAAAACTGTTTTTT. Translation gives CASTRPDRLNEKLFF.

In this sample, this clonotype turned up a few times. This chain uses TRBV5-1 with TRBJ2-2; 9 nucleotides match TRBD2. The V segment lost 4 bases and the J segment 1 base; nucleotides outside the gene matches: 8. Germline CDR1 is SGHRS and CDR2 is YFSETQ. This CDR3 is built from 17 residues. This CDR3 is CASSLQKREENTGELFF. DNA of the CDR3: TGCGCCAGCAGCCTCCAGAAGCGGGAGGAGAACACCGGGGAGCTGTTTTTT.

This clonotype was found a few times. This chain uses TRBV7-9 with TRBJ2-2; D may be TRBD2 (5 bases). The CDR3 sequence is 16 residues long. Trimming took off 1 base at V and 1 base at J, with 10 bases between the two ends. Germline CDR1 reads SEHNR; CDR2 reads FQNEAQ (reference sequence). CDR3 in amino acids: CASSLDFGLNTGELFF. In DNA, the CDR3 is TGTGCCAGCAGCTTAGATTTCGGACTGAACACCGGGGAGCTGTTTTTT.

The rearrangement links TRBV20-1 to TRBJ1-5; D ambiguous. CDR3 size: 13 residues. The ends were cut back, 3 bases at V and 0 bases at J, with 6 bases in the middle. Germline values: CDR1 DFQATT, CDR2 SNEGSKA (reference sequence). CDR3 loop: CSARPDSNQPQHF. CDR3 coding DNA: TGCAGTGCTAGGCCGGATAGCAATCAGCCCCAGCATTTT.

This clonotype was observed a few times. V gene TRBV25-1 combines with J gene TRBJ1-4; 8 bases map to TRBD1. V trimming: 4 bases; J trimming: 7 bases; junction bases outside the gene matches: 8. CDR1 is MGHDK and CDR2 is SYGVNS in the germline V gene. The CDR3 runs 15 residues. The CDR3 DNA follows: TGTGCCAGCAGTGGAGCCTATACAGGGGGTGAAAAACTGTTTTTT. Encoded protein: CASSGAYTGGEKLFF.

This clonotype was observed a handful of times. V gene TRBV20-1 combines with J gene TRBJ2-5; weak D call: TRBD2 (6 bases). The CDR3 runs to 13 residues. From germline, CDR1 is DFQATT and CDR2 SNEGSKA (reference sequence). The ends were cut back, 3 bases at V and 4 bases at J, with 12 bases in the middle. The CDR3 loop reads CSAREDYVETQYF. The CDR3 region has the DNA TGCAGTGCTAGGGAGGACTATGTAGAGACCCAGTACTTC.